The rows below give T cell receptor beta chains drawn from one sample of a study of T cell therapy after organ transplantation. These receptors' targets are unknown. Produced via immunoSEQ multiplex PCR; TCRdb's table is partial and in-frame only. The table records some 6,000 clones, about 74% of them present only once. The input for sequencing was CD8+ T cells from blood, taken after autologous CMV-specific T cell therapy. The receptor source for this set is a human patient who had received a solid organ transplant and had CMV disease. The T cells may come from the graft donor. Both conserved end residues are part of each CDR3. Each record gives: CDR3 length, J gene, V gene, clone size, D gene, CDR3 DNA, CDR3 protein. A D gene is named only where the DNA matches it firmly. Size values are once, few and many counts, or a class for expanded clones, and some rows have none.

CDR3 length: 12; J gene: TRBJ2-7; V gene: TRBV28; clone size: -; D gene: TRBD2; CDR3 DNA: TGTGGCACTAGCGGGGGCTCCTACGAGCAGTACTTC; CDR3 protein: CGTSGGSYEQYF
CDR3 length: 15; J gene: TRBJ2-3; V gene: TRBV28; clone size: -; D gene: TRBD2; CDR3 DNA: TGTGCCACTTCGCTAGCGGTCCTCCCCCCCGATACGCAGTATTTT; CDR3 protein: CATSLAVLPPDTQYF
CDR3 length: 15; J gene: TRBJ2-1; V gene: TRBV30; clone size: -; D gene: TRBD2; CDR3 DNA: TGTGCCTGGACCCAGGGTAGCGGGAGTTACAATGAGCAGTTCTTC; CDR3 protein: CAWTQGSGSYNEQFF
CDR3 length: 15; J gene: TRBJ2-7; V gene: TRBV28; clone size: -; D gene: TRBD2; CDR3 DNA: TGTGCCAGCAGCTTTGGTACTAGCGGTGGAAATGAGCAGTACTTC; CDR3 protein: CASSFGTSGGNEQYF
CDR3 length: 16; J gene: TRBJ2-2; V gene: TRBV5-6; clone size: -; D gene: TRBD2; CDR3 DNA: TGTGCCAGCAGCTTGTTCACTAGCGGGAGGGTCGGGGAGCTGTTTTTT; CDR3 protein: CASSLFTSGRVGELFF
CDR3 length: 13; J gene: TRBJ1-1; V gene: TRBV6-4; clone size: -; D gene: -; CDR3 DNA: TGTGCCAGCAGTGACAGAGGGAACACTGAAGCTTTCTTT; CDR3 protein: CASSDRGNTEAFF
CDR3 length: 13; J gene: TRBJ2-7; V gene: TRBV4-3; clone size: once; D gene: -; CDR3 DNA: TGCGCCAGCAGCCAAGAGAGACAGTACGAGCAGTACTTC; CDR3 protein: CASSQERQYEQYF
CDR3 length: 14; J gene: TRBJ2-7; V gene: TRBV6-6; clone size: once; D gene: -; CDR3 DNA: TGTGCCAGCAGTTATTCGGGCAACTCCTACGAGCAGTACTTC; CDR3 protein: CASSYSGNSYEQYF
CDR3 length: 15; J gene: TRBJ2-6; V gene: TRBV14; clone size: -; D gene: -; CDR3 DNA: TGTGCCAGCAGCTTGGGACCCTCTGGGGCCAACGTCCTGACTTTC; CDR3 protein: CASSLGPSGANVLTF
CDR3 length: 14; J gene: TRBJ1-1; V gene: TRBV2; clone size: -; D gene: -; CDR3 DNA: TGTGCCAGCAGCCCGGGGAGGGGGAGGACTGAAGCTTTCTTT; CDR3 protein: CASSPGRGRTEAFF
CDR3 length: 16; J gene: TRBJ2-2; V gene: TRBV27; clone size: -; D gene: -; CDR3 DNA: TGTGCCAGCAGTTTGGTGACGGCTTTGAACACCGGGGAGCTGTTTTTT; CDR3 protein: CASSLVTALNTGELFF
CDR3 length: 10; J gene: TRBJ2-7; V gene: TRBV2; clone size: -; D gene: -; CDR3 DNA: TGTGCCAGCAGTGATTACGAGCAGTACTTC; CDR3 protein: CASSDYEQYF
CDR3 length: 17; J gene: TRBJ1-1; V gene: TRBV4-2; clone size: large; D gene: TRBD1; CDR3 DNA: TGTGCCAGCAGCCGATACGGACAGGGGGACTTGAACACTGAAGCTTTCTTT; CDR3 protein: CASSRYGQGDLNTEAFF
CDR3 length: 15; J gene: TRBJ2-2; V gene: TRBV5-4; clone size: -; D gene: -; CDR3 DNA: TGTGCCAGCAGCTTTCAACATAGGAGGACCGGGGAGCTGTTTTTT; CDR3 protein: CASSFQHRRTGELFF
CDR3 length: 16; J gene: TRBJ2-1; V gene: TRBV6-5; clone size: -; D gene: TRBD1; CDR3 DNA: TGTGCCAGCAGTTACTCCCGGGACAGGGTTGGCAATGAGCAGTTCTTC; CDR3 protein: CASSYSRDRVGNEQFF
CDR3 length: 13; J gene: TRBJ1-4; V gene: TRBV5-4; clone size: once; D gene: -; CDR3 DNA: TGTGCCAGCAGGGACGGGTTAAATGAAAAACTGTTTTTT; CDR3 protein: CASRDGLNEKLFF
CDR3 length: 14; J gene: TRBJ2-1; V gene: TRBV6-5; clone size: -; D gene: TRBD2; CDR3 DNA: TGTGCCAGCACTCAGCGGGAGGCCTACAATGAGCAGTTCTTC; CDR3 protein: CASTQREAYNEQFF
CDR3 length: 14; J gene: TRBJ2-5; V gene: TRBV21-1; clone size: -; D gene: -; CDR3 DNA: TGTGCCAGCAGCAAATTCCCAAGGAGAGAGACCCAGTACTTC; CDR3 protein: CASSKFPRRETQYF
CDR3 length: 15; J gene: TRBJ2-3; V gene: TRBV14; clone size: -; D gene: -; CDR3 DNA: TGTGCCAGCAGCCAAGGAAGAACCAGCACAGATACGCAGTATTTT; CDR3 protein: CASSQGRTSTDTQYF
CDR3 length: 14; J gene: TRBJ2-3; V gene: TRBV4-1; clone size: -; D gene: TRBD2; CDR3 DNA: TGCGCCAGCAGCCAATCGACGGGAGGAGATACGCAGTATTTT; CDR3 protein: CASSQSTGGDTQYF